These 24 T cell receptor beta chains share one sample of origin, sequenced in a study of T cell responses to AZD1222 COVID-19 vaccine (dated by TCRdb to the early 2020s). This specimen's time point label, per the study, means: baseline before first vaccination. The library was prepared using the immunoSEQ multiplex PCR assay. As stored in TCRdb, this immuneACCESS dataset retains in-frame rearrangements with V and J assigned. A fraction of the clones does not appear; measured against another copy, unresolved V genes explain less than half of the discrepancy, and the remainder lacks a known reason. The sample table shows about 180,000 clones, and roughly 89% are seen once. Together, the top ten hold 1.6% of the sample. The material was peripheral blood, obtained on day 0 of AZD1222 vaccination. The receptors were sampled from an adult in good health.

This chain connects TRBV5-4 to TRBJ1-1, with a possible D match to TRBD1 (6 bases). The CDR3 spans 14 residues. The ends were cut back, 1 base at V and 10 bases at J, with 17 bases in the middle. In germline, CDR1 is SGHNT, CDR2 YYREEE (reference sequence). CDR3 bases: TGTGCCAGCAGCTTGCCGGGGGCCCAGTTGGTAGCTTTCTTT. Translated: CASSLPGAQLVAFF.

This chain's CDR3 is CAISESNGDNSPLHF. The DNA of the CDR3 is TGTGCCATCAGTGAGTCGAATGGCGATAATTCACCCCTCCACTTT. The rearrangement links TRBV10-3 to TRBJ1-6; D is unresolved. This CDR3 has 15 amino acids. The V end was cut by 0 bases, the J end by 5 bases, with 8 bases between. Per the germline V gene, CDR1 is ENHRY and CDR2 is SYGVKD.

This CDR3 is CASSLSTGARYNEQFF. CDR3 coding DNA: TGTGCCAGCAGTTTATCGACCGGGGCCAGGTACAATGAGCAGTTCTTC. This chain links TRBV27 with TRBJ2-1; D may correspond to TRBD1 or TRBD2 (5 bases each). The CDR3 is made up of 16 amino acids. CDR1 is MNHEY, CDR2 SMNVEV, per germline (reference sequence). The V end lost 0 bases, the J end lost 4 bases, and 13 bases lay between the germline ends.

This chain connects TRBV7-2 to TRBJ1-5, with TRBD1 matching 7 bases. The length of the CDR3 is 14 residues. CDR1 SGHTA and CDR2 FQGNSA come from the germline V gene. The V and J ends lost 8 bases and 2 bases, in that order; junction bases with no gene match: 6. This CDR3 reads CASQGGIGNQPQHF. The CDR3 bases are TGTGCCAGCCAGGGGGGGATCGGCAATCAGCCCCAGCATTTT.

The chain has TRBV11-2 and TRBJ1-1; no clear D. CDR3 length equals 11 residues. Trimming removed 5 bases at V and 12 bases at J, with 13 bases between. Germline lookup yields CDR1 SGHAT and CDR2 FQNNGV. DNA of the CDR3: TGTGCCAGCAGCGGGCACAAGGTAACTTTCTTT. Protein: CASSGHKVTFF.

This rearrangement joins TRBV2 to TRBJ1-1; TRBD1 is a possible D gene (5 bases). The V gene's germline CDR1 is SNHLY and CDR2 FYNNEI. V was trimmed by 6 bases and J by 3 bases, leaving 11 bases between them. There are 13 residues in the CDR3. In DNA form, the CDR3 reads TGTGCCAGCAGGGTAGGGGTGGACACTGAAGCTTTCTTT. Translation: CASRVGVDTEAFF.

The CDR3: CASSFLSGRNTEAFF. CDR3 nucleotides: TGTGCCAGCAGCTTTCTTTCGGGAAGGAACACTGAAGCTTTCTTT. The chain joins TRBV7-9 to TRBJ1-1; no clear D gene. Germline assignment: CDR1 SEHNR and CDR2 FQNEAQ (reference sequence). V lost 3 bases, J lost 1 base, and 12 bases lay in between. The CDR3 contains 15 residues.

This clone occurred once. The chain joins TRBV28 to TRBJ1-3; D not resolved. The CDR3 contains 14 residues. Trimming shortened V by 5 bases and J by 0 bases, and 8 bases separated the two germline ends. Germline CDR1 and CDR2: MDHEN and SYDVKM. CDR3 loop: CASSGLISGNTIYF. As DNA, the CDR3 is TGTGCCAGCAGTGGGCTTATCTCTGGAAACACCATATATTTT.

The table lists this clone with a few counts. The chain joins TRBV5-1 to TRBJ1-6; D ambiguous. The germline gives CDR1 SGHRS, CDR2 YFSETQ. This CDR3 contains 17 residues. The germline V and J ends were trimmed by 4 bases and 4 bases, with 18 bases remaining between them. CDR3 amino acids: CASSPYSRSLYNSPLHF. In DNA form, the CDR3 reads TGCGCCAGCAGCCCATACAGTAGGTCTCTGTATAATTCACCCCTCCACTTT.

V and J are TRBV19 and TRBJ2-7; D is undetermined. CDR3 size: 13 residues. Germline lookup yields CDR1 LNHDA and CDR2 SQIVND (reference sequence). With 7 bases removed from V and 5 bases from J, the gap between germline ends came to 15 bases. CDR3 nucleotide sequence: TGTGCCAGTAATTTGGCGGAGAATCACGAGCAGTACTTC. It yields the protein CASNLAENHEQYF.

Concerning this clone: One junction end disagrees with the germline gene, perhaps due to a read error. The V call is TRBV6-1, the J call TRBJ2-7; D possibly uses TRBD1 or TRBD2 (5 bases each). The germline V gene has CDR1 MNHNS and CDR2 SASEGT. The CDR3 loop spans 14 amino acids. The chain's CDR3 is CASSQAVGPYEQYF. DNA for the CDR3: TGTGCCAGCAGTCAAGCAGTGGGACCCTACGAGCAGTACTTC.

This clone was recorded only once. The rearrangement uses TRBV6-5 and TRBJ1-2; no firm D call. Germline V lookup: CDR1 MNHEY, CDR2 SVGAGI. V dropped 7 bases and J dropped 4 bases, with 13 bases sitting between them. The CDR3 loop spans 13 amino acids. The CDR3 sequence is CASTPSTLYGYTF. The CDR3 DNA reads as TGTGCCAGCACTCCTTCAACCCTCTATGGCTACACCTTC.

This chain joins TRBV7-6 and TRBJ1-2, with unresolved D. This CDR3 has 13 residues. Trimming shortened V by 3 bases and J by 2 bases, and 7 bases separated the two germline ends. The germline CDR1 and CDR2 sequences are SGHVS and FNYEAQ. The CDR3 loop is CASSLGRNYGYTF. The CDR3, as DNA: TGTGCCAGCAGCTTGGGTAGGAACTATGGCTACACCTTC.

The CDR3 DNA sequence: TGTGCCAGCAGCCGGGGGGACAGGGGGTCCAAAAACATTCAGTACTTC. Its protein product is CASSRGDRGSKNIQYF. The J gene is TRBJ2-4, the V gene TRBV7-2; 11 positions agree with TRBD1. Germline V gene sequence: CDR1 SGHTA, CDR2 FQGNSA. Trimming removed 5 bases from V and 2 bases from J; junction bases left unmatched: 5. The length of the CDR3 is 16 residues.

The sample holds a few counts of this clone. The rearrangement joins TRBV28 to TRBJ1-5; D is unclear. The CDR3 has 15 amino acids. The germline V and J ends were trimmed by 4 bases and 3 bases, with 13 bases remaining between them. From germline, CDR1 is MDHEN and CDR2 SYDVKM. DNA for the CDR3: TGTGCCAGCAGTTGGGTGGACCCGAACAATCAGCCCCAGCATTTT. It specifies CASSWVDPNNQPQHF.

The chain joins TRBV5-1 to TRBJ2-7; TRBD1 matches 9 bases. The CDR3 totals 13 residues. The V segment lost 4 bases and the J segment 5 bases; nucleotides outside the gene matches: 4. Per the germline V gene, CDR1 is SGHRS and CDR2 is YFSETQ. The CDR3 region is CASSRDRVDEQYF. CDR3 bases: TGCGCCAGCAGCCGGGACAGGGTGGACGAGCAGTACTTC. Looking up the rest from reference TRBV5-1 and TRBJ2-7 gives the full variable domain: KAGVTQTPRYLIKTRGQQVTLSCSPISGHRSVSWYQQTPGQGLQFLFEYFSETQRNKGNFPGRFSGRQFSNSRSEMNVSTLELGDSALYLCASSRDRVDEQYFGPGTRLTVT.

The chain carries TRBV10-1 and TRBJ2-1; 9 bases are a match to TRBD1. Per the germline V gene, CDR1 is WNHNN and CDR2 is SYGVQD (reference sequence). CDR3 length equals 15 residues. V trimming: 3 bases; J trimming: 13 bases; junction bases outside the gene matches: 13. The CDR3 nucleotides read TGCGCCAGCAGTGAATCTCCTACTCCGGGACAGGGACAGTTCTTC. Residues: CASSESPTPGQGQFF.

As concerns this clone: This specimen includes other DNA sequences encoding the same CDR3. The chain joins TRBV7-2 to TRBJ2-1; weak D call: TRBD1 (6 bases). This CDR3 is built from 15 residues. Germline V gene lookup returns CDR1 SGHTA and CDR2 FQGNSA. V was shortened by 0 bases and J by 2 bases, with 8 bases between the two germline ends. The CDR3 DNA follows: TGTGCCAGCAGCTTAGCAGGGGGAACCTACAATGAGCAGTTCTTC. Amino acid sequence: CASSLAGGTYNEQFF.

V usage is TRBV15 and J usage is TRBJ2-3; 9 nucleotides align to TRBD2. The CDR3 is 18 amino acids. Trimming removed 1 base from V and 1 base from J; junction bases left unmatched: 9. The germline gives CDR1 LNHNV, CDR2 YYDKDF (reference sequence). CDR3 coding DNA: TGTGCCACCAGCAGAGGCCCGAAAGCGGGAGGCGGCACAGATACGCAGTATTTT. Its protein product is CATSRGPKAGGGTDTQYF.

The chain links TRBV18 to TRBJ1-6; D ambiguous. The V end was cut by 3 bases, the J end by 7 bases, with 7 bases between. This CDR3 has 13 residues. The germline CDR1 and CDR2 sequences are KGHSH and LQKENI. As DNA, the CDR3 is TGTGCCAGCTCACCCTCGGTGAATTCACCCCTCCACTTT. The encoded protein is CASSPSVNSPLHF.

J is TRBJ1-2 and V is TRBV6-5, with D possibly being TRBD1 (5 bases). V was pared by 4 bases and J by 4 bases, with 16 bases between. CDR3 length: 15 residues. Germline values: CDR1 MNHEY, CDR2 SVGAGI. In DNA form, the CDR3 reads TGTGCCAGCAGTTCGGACATTGTGGGATCCTATGGCTACACCTTC. This gives the protein CASSSDIVGSYGYTF.

V gene TRBV5-6 combines with J gene TRBJ1-2, with 8 bases identical to TRBD1. Trimming removed 2 bases from V and 8 bases from J; junction bases left unmatched: 11. The germline V gene has CDR1 SGHDT and CDR2 YYEEEE. The CDR3 loop spans 15 amino acids. In DNA form, the CDR3 reads TGTGCCAGCAGCTTTGACAGGGGCGGGATTCGGGGCTACACCTTC. Residues: CASSFDRGGIRGYTF.

This chain joins TRBV5-1 and TRBJ1-1; D not certain. This CDR3 is 14 amino acids long. From germline, CDR1 is SGHRS and CDR2 YFSETQ. Trimming removed 6 bases from V and 4 bases from J, with 16 bases in between. DNA for the CDR3: TGCGCCAGCAAATTCGGAGCGCCGGGCACTGAAGCTTTCTTT. This sequence encodes CASKFGAPGTEAFF.

The chain is built from TRBV6-5 and TRBJ1-3; maybe TRBD1 (5 bases). The CDR3 extends over 14 amino acids. V was cut by 8 bases and J by 0 bases, with 11 bases left in between. CDR1 and CDR2 from the germline V gene are MNHEY and SVGAGI. CDR3 DNA: TGTGCCAGCTGGGGACTGCCCTCTGGAAACACCATATATTTT. It encodes CASWGLPSGNTIYF.